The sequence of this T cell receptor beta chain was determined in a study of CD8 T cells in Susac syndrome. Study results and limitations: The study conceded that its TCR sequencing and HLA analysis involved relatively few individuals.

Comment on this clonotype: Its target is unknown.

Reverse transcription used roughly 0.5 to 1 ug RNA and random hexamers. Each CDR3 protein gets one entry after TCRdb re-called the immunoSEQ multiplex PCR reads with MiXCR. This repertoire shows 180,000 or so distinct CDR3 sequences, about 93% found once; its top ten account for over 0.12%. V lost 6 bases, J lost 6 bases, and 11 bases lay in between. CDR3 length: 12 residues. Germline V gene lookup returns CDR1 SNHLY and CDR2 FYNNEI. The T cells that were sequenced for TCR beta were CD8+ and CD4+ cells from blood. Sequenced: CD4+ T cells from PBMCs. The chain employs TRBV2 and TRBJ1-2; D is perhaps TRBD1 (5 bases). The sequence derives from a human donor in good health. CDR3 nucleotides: TGTGCCAGCAGACAGGAGGGCGATGGCTACACCTTC. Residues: CASRQEGDGYTF.